The 28 T cell receptor beta chains in this list originate from one sample, sequenced in a study of response to subunit inactivated influenza vaccine. TCRdb analysed the RT-PCR reads with MiXCR anew, one entry per CDR3 protein. The sample lists 450,000 to 700,000 distinct CDR3 sequences, around 13% occurring once. The sequenced sample was PBMCs from blood, obtained 11 to 12 days after vaccination. These receptors were obtained from a man aged 45-65 years who received an inactivated influenza vaccine.

The chain couples TRBV7-8 to TRBJ2-2, with D hard to call. The germline V and J ends were trimmed by 5 bases and 6 bases, with 16 bases remaining between them. CDR1 and CDR2 (germline): SGHVS, FQNEAQ. The CDR3 has 15 amino acids. CDR3 protein: CASSPSRVGAGELFF. CDR3 in DNA: TGTGCCAGCAGCCCCTCTCGAGTTGGAGCCGGGGAGCTGTTTTTT.

A few counts support this clonotype. The chain links TRBV5-1 to TRBJ2-7, with D uncertain. The CDR3 consists of 13 residues. Trimming removed 4 bases at V and 4 bases at J, with 12 bases between. Germline CDR1 and CDR2: SGHRS and YFSETQ. The CDR3 DNA is TGCGCCAGCAGCCCGGGCCATGGGTACGAGCAGTACTTC. Its protein is CASSPGHGYEQYF.

This clonotype was detected ten times or more. This chain joins TRBV2 and TRBJ2-5; possibly TRBD1 for D (6 bases). V lost 5 bases and J lost 5, with 9 bases in between. This CDR3 is 12 amino acids long. Per the germline V gene, CDR1 is SNHLY and CDR2 is FYNNEI. The CDR3 protein is CASSTGFETQYF. CDR3 coding DNA: TGTGCCAGCAGTACAGGGTTTGAGACCCAGTACTTC.

The V gene is TRBV25-1, the J gene TRBJ2-5; D gene ambiguous. Germline assignment: CDR1 MGHDK and CDR2 SYGVNS. The CDR3 loop spans 13 amino acids. DNA for the CDR3: TGTGCGGCCCAACCCATGGGCCAAGAGACCCAGTACTTC. Translation gives CAAQPMGQETQYF.

The chain uses TRBV20-1 and TRBJ2-5; 11 positions match TRBD2. With 6 bases clipped from V and 1 base from J, the junction kept 7 bases outside the gene matches. This CDR3 comprises 15 residues. CDR1 and CDR2 (germline): DFQATT, SNEGSKA (reference sequence). This chain's CDR3 is CSAELAGGTQETQYF. As DNA, the CDR3 is TGCAGTGCAGAATTAGCGGGAGGGACCCAAGAGACCCAGTACTTC.

This clonotype was counted between two and nine times. This chain links TRBV5-1 with TRBJ2-7, with D possibly called TRBD1 or TRBD2 (5 bases each). The CDR3 totals 15 residues. V lost 4 bases and J 3 bases, leaving 17 bases between the germline ends. Germline CDR1 reads SGHRS; CDR2 reads YFSETQ. CDR3 nucleotide sequence: TGCGCCAGCAGCAGATTGTCCGGGACGGACTACGAGCAGTACTTC. It yields the protein CASSRLSGTDYEQYF.

This clonotype was seen only a few times. The V call is TRBV5-1, the J call TRBJ2-5; 7 nucleotides line up with TRBD1. This CDR3 is 14 amino acids long. The junction had 5 bases not matched to a gene; V was cut back by 4 bases and J by 2 bases. Germline CDR1 is SGHRS and CDR2 is YFSETQ. The CDR3 reads CASSATGPQETQYF. The CDR3 nucleotides read TGCGCCAGCAGCGCGACAGGGCCTCAAGAGACCCAGTACTTC.

The chain is built from TRBV18 and TRBJ1-4, with 8 bases fitting TRBD1. CDR1 KGHSH and CDR2 LQKENI come from the germline V gene. The CDR3 runs 14 residues. J lost 8 bases, V lost 4 bases, and 6 bases had no gene match. The CDR3 spells CASSLGQADEKLFF. The CDR3 DNA follows: TGTGCCAGCTCACTGGGACAGGCGGACGAAAAACTGTTTTTT.

This rearrangement joins TRBV20-1 to TRBJ1-5; D is unresolved. Germline V lookup: CDR1 DFQATT, CDR2 SNEGSKA (reference sequence). The CDR3 runs to 14 residues. Trimming took off 3 bases at V and 3 bases at J, with 12 bases between the two ends. Written as DNA, the CDR3 is TGCAGTGCTAGGGACCTTAAACTCAATCAGCCCCAGCATTTT. Protein product: CSARDLKLNQPQHF.

The chain uses TRBV21-1 and TRBJ2-2; the D segment call TRBD2 is taken from the table without a DNA check. TRBV21-1 is tagged as a pseudogene. This CDR3 is 18 amino acids long. The DNA of the CDR3 is TGTGCCAGCAGCAAAAGGAGGAGGACTCCGGTTAACACCGGGGAGCTGTTTTTT. Translating it yields CASSKRRRTPVNTGELFF.

The rearrangement uses TRBV10-3 and TRBJ2-7, with D possibly matching TRBD1 (6 bases). CDR3 length: 14 amino acids. With 0 bases removed from V and 6 bases from J, the gap between germline ends came to 12 bases. CDR1 and CDR2 (germline): ENHRY, SYGVKD. The CDR3 DNA follows: TGTGCCATCAGTGAGTCAAAGGGGGTCCTCGAGCAGTACTTC. As protein: CAISESKGVLEQYF.

The CDR3 reads CSARTGNYEQYF. As DNA, the CDR3 is TGCAGCGCCCGGACAGGGAACTACGAGCAGTACTTC. The chain couples TRBV29-1 to TRBJ2-7; 8 nucleotides agree with TRBD1. Unmatched junction bases numbered 5, after V lost 7 bases and J lost 3 bases. CDR1 is SQVTM and CDR2 is ANQGSEA in the germline V gene. This CDR3 spans 12 amino acids.

This clonotype was seen more than once but under ten times. CDR3 region: CSAPAVGGKNTGELFF. Written as DNA, the CDR3 is TGCAGTGCTCCGGCGGTGGGGGGAAAGAACACCGGGGAGCTGTTTTTT. This chain connects TRBV20-1 to TRBJ2-2, with D perhaps matching TRBD2 (6 bases). CDR1 and CDR2 from the germline V gene are DFQATT and SNEGSKA (reference sequence). V was cut by 5 bases and J by 1 base, with 17 bases left in between. This CDR3 is 16 amino acids long.

The J gene is TRBJ2-5, the V gene TRBV7-2, with a tentative D call TRBD2 (7 bases). This CDR3 comprises 15 residues. In germline, CDR1 is SGHTA, CDR2 FQGNSA. The ends were cut back, 0 bases at V and 5 bases at J, with 13 bases in the middle. Written as DNA, the CDR3 is TGTGCCAGCAGCTTAGCGGGAGGGGGTTGGGAGACCCAGTACTTC. Translated: CASSLAGGGWETQYF.

Only a few counts were recorded for this clonotype. The gene calls are TRBV20-1 and TRBJ2-7; 11 positions agree with TRBD1. The V and J ends lost 5 bases and 5 bases, in that order; junction bases with no gene match: 8. This CDR3 region has 14 residues. Germline V CDR1 and CDR2: DFQATT, SNEGSKA (reference sequence). The CDR3 DNA follows: TGCAGTGCTTTCACCGGGACAGGGGGTCACGAGCAGTACTTC. Translated, it gives CSAFTGTGGHEQYF.

This clonotype turned up a few times. In DNA form, the CDR3 reads TGCGCCAGCAGCTTGGGGCAGAAAAATGAAAAACTGTTTTTT. Protein sequence: CASSLGQKNEKLFF. This chain connects TRBV5-1 to TRBJ1-4; the D is unclear. The germline V and J ends were trimmed by 0 bases and 5 bases, with 8 bases remaining between them. Germline assignment: CDR1 SGHRS and CDR2 YFSETQ. This CDR3 is 14 amino acids long.

This clonotype has a handful of counts. V is TRBV20-1 and J is TRBJ1-1; 7 bases fit TRBD1. The CDR3 is 10 residues long. Germline V gives CDR1 DFQATT, CDR2 SNEGSKA (reference sequence). The trim removed 5 bases at V and 10 bases at J, leaving 4 bases unmatched. The CDR3 nucleotides are TGCAGTGCTCGCCGGGACAGAGCTTTCTTT. Translation: CSARRDRAFF.

This clonotype was counted many times. V is TRBV29-1 and J is TRBJ2-3, with D perhaps matching TRBD1 (6 bases). Germline CDR1 and CDR2: SQVTM and ANQGSEA. Trimming cost V 3 bases and J 7 bases, with 11 bases left between them. The CDR3 is made up of 12 amino acids. CDR3 protein: CSVEFGTNTQYF. CDR3 nucleotides: TGCAGCGTTGAGTTTGGGACAAATACGCAGTATTTT.

This clonotype was detected only a few times. This chain uses TRBV20-1 with TRBJ2-7, with 10 bases matching TRBD2. With V trimmed by 3 bases and J by 2 bases, 4 bases remained unmatched. The CDR3 is 14 residues long. CDR1 and CDR2 (germline): DFQATT, SNEGSKA (reference sequence). DNA for the CDR3: TGCAGTGCTAGCGGGACTAGCGCGGCCTACGAGCAGTACTTC. This encodes CSASGTSAAYEQYF.

This clonotype was seen more than once but under ten times. The CDR3 coding sequence is TGTGCCAGCAGTTTATGGCCCCGAGGAGGGACGAAAGAGACCCAGTACTTC. Translated, it gives CASSLWPRGGTKETQYF. The chain recombines TRBV28 with TRBJ2-5; the D gene is possibly TRBD2 (6 bases). Germline V lookup: CDR1 MDHEN, CDR2 SYDVKM. Trimming pared 0 bases from V and 3 bases from J, leaving 17 bases between. The CDR3 covers 17 residues.

This clonotype was counted a few times. The chain joins TRBV11-2 to TRBJ2-7; D ambiguous. Per the germline V gene, CDR1 is SGHAT and CDR2 is FQNNGV. The V end lost 4 bases, the J end lost 5 bases, and 18 bases lay between the germline ends. This CDR3 has 15 residues. CDR3 in amino acids: CASSSLVGFTNEQYF. CDR3 nucleotide sequence: TGTGCCAGCAGCTCCCTCGTGGGGTTTACGAACGAGCAGTACTTC.

Ten or more counts support this clonotype. The chain combines TRBV5-1 with TRBJ2-5, with 10 bases fitting TRBD2. The CDR3 length is 15 residues. Trimming removed 0 bases from V and 5 bases from J; junction bases left unmatched: 4. CDR1 is SGHRS, CDR2 YFSETQ, per germline. The CDR3 DNA reads as TGCGCCAGCAGCTTGGAGGGACTAGCGCACGAGACCCAGTACTTC. Amino acid sequence: CASSLEGLAHETQYF.

This chain joins TRBV11-2 and TRBJ2-5, with no clear D. CDR1 and CDR2 (germline): SGHAT, FQNNGV. Trimming stripped 5 bases from V and 7 bases from J, with 20 bases between. The CDR3 is 15 residues long. CDR3: CASSAPRIILGTQYF. CDR3 bases: TGTGCCAGCAGCGCACCCCGGATCATCTTGGGGACCCAGTACTTC. The variable domain in full, with the rest retrieved from reference TRBV11-2 and TRBJ2-5, is EAGVAQSPRYKIIEKRQSVAFWCNPISGHATLYWYQQILGQGPKLLIQFQNNGVVDDSQLPKDRFSAERLKGVDSTLKIQPAKLEDSAVYLCASSAPRIILGTQYFGPGTRLLVL.

The chain employs TRBV12-3 or TRBV12-4 and TRBJ1-5, with D possibly matching TRBD1 (6 bases). The V end was cut by 5 bases, the J end by 4 bases, with 15 bases between. The CDR3 contains 15 residues. CDR3 sequence: CASSPEGTRNQPQHF. In DNA form, the CDR3 reads TGTGCCAGCAGTCCTGAGGGGACACGAAATCAGCCCCAGCATTTT.

The chain joins TRBV20-1 to TRBJ2-3; 9 bases match TRBD1. Germline V CDR1 and CDR2: DFQATT, SNEGSKA (reference sequence). V dropped 8 bases and J dropped 0; count of bases not matched to a gene: 6. The CDR3 sequence is 14 residues long. CDR3 nucleotide sequence: TGCAGTAGAACAGGGGGCTGGAGCACAGATACGCAGTATTTT. Translated, it gives CSRTGGWSTDTQYF.

The V call is TRBV5-6, the J call TRBJ2-7, with D tentatively TRBD1 or TRBD2 (6 bases each). V was cut by 6 bases and J by 7 bases, with 17 bases left in between. The CDR3 extends over 13 amino acids. From germline, CDR1 is SGHDT and CDR2 YYEEEE. CDR3 amino acids: CASMQGPGGEQYF. The CDR3 nucleotides are TGTGCCAGCATGCAGGGGCCCGGGGGTGAGCAGTACTTC.

This clonotype has a handful of counts. This chain connects TRBV7-2 to TRBJ2-1; 7 nucleotides align to TRBD1. Trimming took 5 bases from V and 7 from J; bases not matched to a gene: 5. The CDR3 is 13 residues long. In germline, CDR1 is SGHTA, CDR2 FQGNSA. The CDR3 loop reads CASSIDRANEQFF. The CDR3 nucleotides read TGTGCCAGCAGCATCGACAGGGCGAATGAGCAGTTCTTC.

A few counts support this clonotype. This chain joins TRBV5-1 and TRBJ2-4; possibly TRBD2 for D (6 bases). The CDR3 length is 15 residues. Trimming took off 4 bases at V and 6 bases at J, with 17 bases between the two ends. Germline V lookup: CDR1 SGHRS, CDR2 YFSETQ. The CDR3 DNA sequence: TGCGCCAGCAGCCTCGGCGGGGACGGTAGAAACATTCAGTACTTC. Translating it yields CASSLGGDGRNIQYF.